This passage covers 24 T cell receptor beta chains from one sample sequenced in a study of blood T cell repertoires in COVID-19 (dated by TCRdb to about 2020). Receptor amplification or capture employed the immunoSEQ multiplex PCR assay. Entries here come from immuneACCESS through TCRdb and include only in-frame sequences with V and J called. Some clones fail to appear in such tables; in the studies checked, an unresolved V gene covers under half of the shortfall, and the cause of the remainder is unknown. In all, the sample holds over 250,000 clones, and just under 90% of those were seen once. In total, the top ten clones hold 1.5% to 2% of the sample. The sequenced material came from PBMCs or T cells enriched from blood (not recorded which). The receptors shown here come from an older woman who had recovered from COVID-19.

This chain joins TRBV5-1 and TRBJ2-2, with a tentative D call TRBD1 (6 bases). The germline V and J ends were trimmed by 5 bases and 0 bases, with 11 bases remaining between them. This CDR3 is 15 amino acids long. The germline V gene encodes CDR1 SGHRS and CDR2 YFSETQ. CDR3: CASSQGSANTGELFF. DNA for the CDR3: TGCGCCAGCAGTCAGGGGAGCGCGAACACCGGGGAGCTGTTTTTT.

The chain couples TRBV2 to TRBJ2-5; a possible D gene is TRBD1 (5 bases). V shed 6 bases and J shed 5 bases, with 13 bases lying between them. The germline V gene has CDR1 SNHLY and CDR2 FYNNEI. CDR3 length: 13 amino acids. The CDR3, as DNA: TGTGCCAGCAGCGCTCAGGGTCGGGAGACCCAGTACTTC. It is translated as CASSAQGRETQYF.

This chain connects TRBV27 to TRBJ2-7, with 7 positions matching TRBD1. From germline, CDR1 is MNHEY and CDR2 SMNVEV (reference sequence). There are 14 residues in the CDR3. The V gene end was trimmed by 3 bases and the J gene end by 5 bases; junction bases not matched to a gene: 7. CDR3 loop: CASSLLQGYDEQYF. The CDR3 nucleotides are TGTGCCAGCAGTTTGTTACAGGGGTACGACGAGCAGTACTTC.

The V gene is TRBV5-6, the J gene TRBJ1-2, with D tentatively TRBD1 (6 bases). The CDR3 runs 14 residues. CDR1 is SGHDT and CDR2 is YYEEEE in the germline V gene. V was trimmed by 4 bases and J by 3 bases, leaving 13 bases between them. In nucleotides, the CDR3 is TGTGCCAGCAGCACAGGACAGTTGTACTATGGCTACACCTTC. This gives the protein CASSTGQLYYGYTF.

CDR3 sequence reads: CATRAGGRVGEQFF. CDR3 in DNA: TGTGCCACAAGAGCCGGCGGGAGGGTGGGTGAGCAGTTCTTC. The chain couples TRBV24-1 to TRBJ2-1, with TRBD2 matching over 9 bases. This CDR3 has 14 residues. Germline V gives CDR1 KGHDR, CDR2 SFDVKD. V gave up 10 bases and J gave up 9 bases; unmatched junction bases: 12.

CDR3 sequence reads: CASSAPGAIAGNTIYF. The DNA for the CDR3 is TGTGCCAGCAGTGCCCCAGGGGCAATAGCTGGAAACACCATATATTTT. The gene calls are TRBV2 and TRBJ1-3; the D gene is possibly TRBD1 (6 bases). Trimming took off 4 bases at V and 2 bases at J, with 15 bases between the two ends. The CDR3 length is 16 residues. CDR1 is SNHLY and CDR2 is FYNNEI in the germline V gene.

This clone turned up a few times. This chain connects TRBV6-5 to TRBJ1-4; perhaps TRBD1 as D (5 bases). V was trimmed by 8 bases and J by 7 bases, leaving 14 bases between them. The V gene's germline CDR1 is MNHEY and CDR2 SVGAGI. The CDR3 spans 13 residues. DNA for the CDR3: TGTGCCAGCCGGACAACTGCGAGTGAAAAACTGTTTTTT. Residues: CASRTTASEKLFF.

The V gene is TRBV15, the J gene TRBJ2-7; maybe TRBD1 (6 bases). The germline V and J ends were trimmed by 3 bases and 2 bases, with 14 bases remaining between them. Germline CDR1 LNHNV, CDR2 YYDKDF (reference sequence). The CDR3 loop spans 15 amino acids. CDR3 amino acids: CATSSLRDIAYEQYF. DNA of the CDR3: TGTGCCACCAGCAGCCTCCGGGACATAGCCTACGAGCAGTACTTC.

The V and J genes are TRBV3-1 (or the pseudogene TRBV3-2) and TRBJ2-7, with unresolved D. The CDR3 extends over 13 amino acids. Germline CDR1 reads LGHDT; CDR2 reads YNNKEL (reference sequence). The V gene lost 4 bases and the J gene lost 2 bases, with 9 bases spanning the gap. CDR3 residues: CASSPWSAYEQYF. In DNA form, the CDR3 reads TGTGCCAGCAGCCCGTGGTCAGCCTACGAGCAGTACTTC.

The chain's CDR3 is CASSPDRGTDTQYF. The CDR3 DNA sequence: TGTGCCAGCAGCCCGGACAGGGGGACAGATACGCAGTATTTT. This chain joins TRBV7-9 and TRBJ2-3, with 10 bases aligning to TRBD1. Germline V CDR1 and CDR2: SEHNR, FQNEAQ (reference sequence). This CDR3 has 14 residues. The V and J ends lost 5 bases and 3 bases, in that order; junction bases with no gene match: 2.

CDR3 residues: CAWSGVTSGGTRSWVYNEQFF. The CDR3 DNA follows: TGTGCCTGGAGCGGGGTTACTAGCGGGGGGACTCGCTCGTGGGTCTACAATGAGCAGTTCTTC. V is TRBV30 and J is TRBJ2-1; 12 bases are shared with TRBD2. The germline CDR1 and CDR2 sequences are GTSNPN and SVGIG (reference sequence). Losses at the gene ends were 3 bases for V and 3 bases for J; bases not matched to a gene: 21. There are 21 residues in the CDR3.

V gene TRBV14 combines with J gene TRBJ2-7; D gene ambiguous. The CDR3 spans 12 residues. In germline, CDR1 is SGHDN, CDR2 FVKESK. V gave up 0 bases and J gave up 3 bases, with 3 bases separating them. CDR3 region: CASSQDSYEQYF. In nucleotides, the CDR3 is TGTGCCAGCAGCCAAGATAGCTACGAGCAGTACTTC.

The chain carries TRBV2 and TRBJ1-1, with 7 bases fitting TRBD1. V lost 8 bases, J lost 8 bases, and 8 bases stayed unmatched. The CDR3 contains 12 residues. Germline V lookup: CDR1 SNHLY, CDR2 FYNNEI. Here the CDR3 reads CASDWQGGEAFF. CDR3 bases: TGTGCCAGCGATTGGCAGGGGGGAGAAGCTTTCTTT.

The V call is TRBV25-1, the J call TRBJ2-3, with D uncertain. The CDR3 totals 16 residues. Deletions cut 2 bases from V and 2 bases from J, with 14 bases between. Germline CDR1 and CDR2: MGHDK and SYGVNS. The CDR3 here is CASSEGVMRSTDTQYF. In nucleotides, the CDR3 is TGTGCCAGCAGTGAAGGAGTGATGCGATCCACAGATACGCAGTATTTT.

This chain connects TRBV27 to TRBJ1-1; D ambiguous. The CDR3 is 12 amino acids. Deletions cut 4 bases from V and 1 base from J, with 4 bases between. Germline CDR1 and CDR2: MNHEY and SMNVEV (reference sequence). The CDR3 DNA follows: TGTGCCAGCAGTTCAAAGAACACTGAAGCTTTCTTT. This encodes CASSSKNTEAFF.

The chain has TRBV19 and TRBJ2-7, with 9 bases that match TRBD1. This CDR3 region has 15 residues. The ends lost 3 bases at V and 0 bases at J; junction bases unmatched: 3. CDR1 and CDR2 from the germline V gene are LNHDA and SQIVND (reference sequence). For the CDR3, the DNA is TGTGCCAGTAGTATGGGACAGGGATTCTCCTACGAGCAGTACTTC. It translates to CASSMGQGFSYEQYF.

Only one count was recorded for this clone. The V call is TRBV5-1, the J call TRBJ1-1; D gene unclear. V shed 3 bases and J shed 5 bases, with 14 bases lying between them. Germline-derived CDR1 and CDR2 are SGHRS and YFSETQ. The CDR3 spans 14 residues. CDR3 in DNA: TGCGCCAGCAGCTCTCAAACCCTCGGGACTGAAGCTTTCTTT. It codes for CASSSQTLGTEAFF.

The V gene is TRBV6-1, the J gene TRBJ1-5; possible D gene TRBD1, 5 bases. This CDR3 is built from 15 residues. Germline CDR1 and CDR2: MNHNS and SASEGT. The V end was cut by 0 bases, the J end by 5 bases, with 11 bases between. DNA of the CDR3: TGTGCCAGCAGTGAAGCGGTGACAGACCATCAGCCCCAGCATTTT. Translation: CASSEAVTDHQPQHF.

The rearrangement links TRBV19 to TRBJ1-1; D is possibly TRBD1 (5 bases). Germline V gives CDR1 LNHDA, CDR2 SQIVND (reference sequence). V was pared by 5 bases and J by 4 bases, with 20 bases between. This CDR3 contains 16 residues. The DNA of the CDR3 is TGTGCCAGTAGTGAAATTCAGCAGGGAACGGGCACTGAAGCTTTCTTT. This translates into CASSEIQQGTGTEAFF.

V usage is TRBV18 and J usage is TRBJ1-1, with D uncertain. Germline assignment: CDR1 KGHSH and CDR2 LQKENI. This CDR3 spans 12 amino acids. Trimming stripped 2 bases from V and 8 bases from J, with 9 bases between. The CDR3 DNA follows: TGTGCCAGCTCACCATCTAGCCCAGAAGCTTTCTTT. Translating gives CASSPSSPEAFF.

The chain employs TRBV7-9 and TRBJ2-1; 11 bases map to TRBD2. Germline V lookup: CDR1 SEHNR, CDR2 FQNEAQ (reference sequence). CDR3 length equals 12 residues. Losses at the gene ends were 5 bases for V and 15 bases for J; bases not matched to a gene: 6. The CDR3 coding sequence is TGTGCCAGCAGCCTCCCGGGGACTAGCGGGTTCTTC. It yields the protein CASSLPGTSGFF.

The rearrangement links TRBV3-1 (or the pseudogene TRBV3-2) to TRBJ1-5; 7 bases are shared with TRBD1. The J segment lost 4 bases and the V segment lost 0 bases, leaving 12 bases of the junction unmatched. Germline V gene data show CDR1 as LGHDT and CDR2 as YNNKEL (reference sequence). The CDR3 has 18 residues. The CDR3 here is CASSQDSPYRGRNQPQHF. In DNA, the CDR3 is TGTGCCAGCAGCCAAGATTCCCCTTACAGGGGTCGGAATCAGCCCCAGCATTTT.

The rearrangement joins TRBV27 to TRBJ2-1, with D hard to call. The CDR3 contains 19 residues. The germline V and J ends were trimmed by 0 bases and 2 bases, with 20 bases remaining between them. Germline CDR1 MNHEY, CDR2 SMNVEV (reference sequence). CDR3 sequence: CASSLSGGFTSITYNEQFF. In nucleotides, the CDR3 is TGTGCCAGCAGTTTATCCGGCGGATTTACAAGTATTACCTACAATGAGCAGTTCTTC.

The V call is TRBV28, the J call TRBJ2-7, with 13 bases matching TRBD2. CDR1 is MDHEN, CDR2 SYDVKM, per germline. J gave up 2 bases and V 6 bases, and 4 bases lay outside the gene matches. CDR3 length equals 15 residues. In DNA form, the CDR3 reads TGTGCCAGCAGCGACGGACTAGCGGGGGCCTACGAGCAGTACTTC. This gives the protein CASSDGLAGAYEQYF.